The T cell receptor (beta chain) described here comes from a study of cytomegalovirus exposure and HLA in healthy donors. Trimming pared 2 bases from V and 2 bases from J, leaving 11 bases between. CDR3 length: 15 amino acids. Germline V gene data show CDR1 as MNHNY and CDR2 as SVGAGI (reference sequence). Study results and limitations: Indistinguishable V segments such as TRBV6-2 and TRBV6-3 were excluded. Likely technical artifact: a cluster of highly shared sequence variants.

Points on this clone: Its specificity is not known.

A multiplex PCR was run with 60 Vbeta primers and 13 Jbeta primers. Produced via immunoSEQ multiplex PCR; TCRdb's table is partial and in-frame only. The sample shows about 91,000 clones, around 78% of them seen only once. This chain uses TRBV6-6 with TRBJ2-3, with D perhaps matching TRBD2 (6 bases). Sequencing was carried out using PBMCs. The TCR sequence derives from a male donor in good health and CMV-seropositive. CDR3 DNA sequence: TGTGCCAGCAGTTACCGGAGGGCGGACACAGATACGCAGTATTTT. This gives the protein CASSYRRADTDTQYF.